This entry is about one TCR beta chain. The antigen is not known. The DNA ends 3 residues before the CDR3 does, and the rest of the CDR3 is filled in from the germline J gene. The sample is drawn from a study of T cells in women clearing cervical HPV infection. Study information: Case blood was drawn when the lesion was first found; control blood after infection became undetectable. Study findings and constraints: Controls had more TRBV6-7 (approximately 0.16%) than cases (roughly 0.11%).

Germline V gene sequence: CDR1 ENHRY, CDR2 SYGVKD. The CDR3 contains 14 residues. Trimming stripped 4 bases from V and 4 bases from J, with 14 bases between. The assay was immunoSEQ multiplex PCR, and TCRdb's table has in-frame clones only and misses some. This sample contains tens of thousands of clones. This rearrangement joins TRBV10-3 to TRBJ2-7; D perhaps matches TRBD2 (7 bases). What was sequenced was blood buffy coat. The clonotype was recovered from a woman aged 18 to 69 with a cervical HPV16 infection that either progressed to CIN3+ or cleared (not recorded which). CDR3 DNA (partial): TGTGCCATCAGTGGGGCGCGGGGGCGATACGAG. Translation gives CAISGARGRYE. The CDR3 in its entirety is CAISGARGRYEQYF.